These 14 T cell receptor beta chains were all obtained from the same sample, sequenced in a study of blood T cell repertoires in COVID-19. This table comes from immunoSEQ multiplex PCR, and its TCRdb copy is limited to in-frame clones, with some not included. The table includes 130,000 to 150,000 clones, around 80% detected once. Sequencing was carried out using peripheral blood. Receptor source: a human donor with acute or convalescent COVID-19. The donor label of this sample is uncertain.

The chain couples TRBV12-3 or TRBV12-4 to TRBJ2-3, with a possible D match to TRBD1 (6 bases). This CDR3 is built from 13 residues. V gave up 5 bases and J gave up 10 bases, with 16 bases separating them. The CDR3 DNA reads TGTGCCAGCAGTGTGACACAGGGTTACGCGCAGTATTTT. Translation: CASSVTQGYAQYF.

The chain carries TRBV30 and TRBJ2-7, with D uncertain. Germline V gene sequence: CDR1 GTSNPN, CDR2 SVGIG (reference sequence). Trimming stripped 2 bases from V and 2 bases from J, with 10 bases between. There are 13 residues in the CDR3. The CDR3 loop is CAWSRAGPYEQYF. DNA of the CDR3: TGTGCCTGGAGTAGAGCAGGCCCCTACGAGCAGTACTTC.

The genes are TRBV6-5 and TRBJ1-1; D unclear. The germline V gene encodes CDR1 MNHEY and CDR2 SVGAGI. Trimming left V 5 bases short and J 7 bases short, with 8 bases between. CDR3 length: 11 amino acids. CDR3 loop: CASSRHSEAFF. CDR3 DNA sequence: TGTGCCAGCAGTCGACACAGTGAAGCTTTCTTT.

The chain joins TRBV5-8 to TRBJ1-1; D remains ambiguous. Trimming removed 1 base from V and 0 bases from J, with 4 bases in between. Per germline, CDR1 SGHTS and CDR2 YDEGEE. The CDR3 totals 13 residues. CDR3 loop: CASSLTVNTEAFF. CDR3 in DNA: TGTGCCAGCAGCTTGACAGTGAACACTGAAGCTTTCTTT.

The CDR3 sequence: CASSSPDRDPYGYTF. CDR3 coding DNA: TGTGCCAGCAGCTCGCCAGACAGGGACCCCTATGGCTACACCTTC. The J gene is TRBJ1-2, the V gene TRBV7-9; TRBD1 matches 7 bases. Germline lookup yields CDR1 SEHNR and CDR2 FQNEAQ (reference sequence). V lost 4 bases to trimming and J lost 4 bases; unmatched junction nucleotides: 9. The CDR3 is 15 amino acids.

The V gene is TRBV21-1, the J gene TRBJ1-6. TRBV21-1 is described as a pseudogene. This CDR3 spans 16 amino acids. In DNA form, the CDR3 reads TGTGCCAGCACTTTGGCGGGGGGTGGGTGTAATTCACCCCTCCACTTT. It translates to CASTLAGGGCNSPLHF.

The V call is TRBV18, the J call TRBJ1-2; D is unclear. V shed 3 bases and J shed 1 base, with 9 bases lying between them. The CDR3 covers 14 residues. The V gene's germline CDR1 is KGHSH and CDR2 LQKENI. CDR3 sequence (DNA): TGTGCCAGCTCACCGCAGGCGATTAACTATGGCTACACCTTC. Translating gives CASSPQAINYGYTF.

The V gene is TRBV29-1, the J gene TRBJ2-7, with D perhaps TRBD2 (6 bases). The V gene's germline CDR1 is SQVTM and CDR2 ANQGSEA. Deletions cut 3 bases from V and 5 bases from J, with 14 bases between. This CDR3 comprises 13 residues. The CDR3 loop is CSVEGQGGHEQYF. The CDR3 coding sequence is TGCAGCGTTGAGGGGCAGGGAGGCCACGAGCAGTACTTC.

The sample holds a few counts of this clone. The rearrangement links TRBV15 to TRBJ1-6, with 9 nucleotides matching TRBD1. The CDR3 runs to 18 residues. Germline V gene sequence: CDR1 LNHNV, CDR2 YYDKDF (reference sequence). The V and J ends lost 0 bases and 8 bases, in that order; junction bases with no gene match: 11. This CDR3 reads CATSREAFSGDRDSPLHF. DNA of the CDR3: TGTGCCACCAGCAGAGAGGCCTTTTCGGGGGACAGGGATTCACCCCTCCACTTT.

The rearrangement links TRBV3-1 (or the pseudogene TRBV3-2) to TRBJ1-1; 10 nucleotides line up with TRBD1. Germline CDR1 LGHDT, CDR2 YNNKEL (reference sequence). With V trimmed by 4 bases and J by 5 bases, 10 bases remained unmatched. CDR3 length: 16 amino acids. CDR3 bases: TGTGCCAGCAGCCTCGGGACAGGGGACGTAGGAACTGAAGCTTTCTTT. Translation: CASSLGTGDVGTEAFF.

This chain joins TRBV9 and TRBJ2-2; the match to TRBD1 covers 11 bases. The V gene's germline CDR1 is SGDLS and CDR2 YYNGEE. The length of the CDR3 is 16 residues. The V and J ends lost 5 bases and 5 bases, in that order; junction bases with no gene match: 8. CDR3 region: CASSIMGQGVTGELFF. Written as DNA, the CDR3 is TGTGCCAGCAGTATAATGGGACAGGGGGTTACCGGGGAGCTGTTTTTT.

The CDR3, as DNA: TGCGCCAGCAGCCAAACCAAGGGGACTTTACAAGAGACCCAGTACTTC. It yields the protein CASSQTKGTLQETQYF. The chain joins TRBV4-1 to TRBJ2-5; D may be TRBD2 (6 bases). The CDR3 is 16 residues long. The ends were cut back, 2 bases at V and 2 bases at J, with 15 bases in the middle. Per the germline V gene, CDR1 is MGHRA and CDR2 is YSYEKL.

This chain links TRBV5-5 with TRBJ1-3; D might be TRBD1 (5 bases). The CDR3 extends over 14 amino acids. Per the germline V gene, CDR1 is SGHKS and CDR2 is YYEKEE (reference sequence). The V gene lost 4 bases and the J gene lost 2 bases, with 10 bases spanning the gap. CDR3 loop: CASSPRVTGNTIYF. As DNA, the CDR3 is TGTGCCAGCAGCCCCAGGGTTACTGGAAACACCATATATTTT.

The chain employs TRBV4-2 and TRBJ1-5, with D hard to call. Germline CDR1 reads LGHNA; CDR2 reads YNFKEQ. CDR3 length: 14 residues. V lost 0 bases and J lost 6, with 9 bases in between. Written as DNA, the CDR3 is TGTGCCAGCAGCCAAGAGGAAGCGGCTCAGCCCCAGCATTTT. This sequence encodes CASSQEEAAQPQHF.